This T cell receptor beta chain appears in the sequencing data of a study of glioma-infiltrating T cells after dendritic cell vaccination. Study-level information: Autologous tumor lysate-pulsed dendritic cell vaccination was given between about 2002 and 2012. Patients received three intradermal dendritic cell vaccine injections at biweekly intervals.

Time point denoted: after dendritic cell vaccination, including at tumor progression/relapse. After removal of 4 bases from V and 5 bases from J, the junction contained 10 bases not matched to a gene. Per the germline V gene, CDR1 is SGHTA and CDR2 is FQGNSA. This CDR3 region has 16 residues. Repertoires were generated with immunoSEQ multiplex PCR, while TCRdb's copy carries only in-frame clones and drops some. The repertoire has more than 20,000 clones, roughly 91% of them found once; the top ten carry roughly 2.9%. This chain links TRBV7-2 with TRBJ2-2, with 7 positions matching TRBD2. This receptor was obtained from a human donor with glioblastoma. The specimen comprised blood, sampled after dendritic cell vaccination. The CDR3 coding sequence is TGTGCCAGCAGCTATAATCTAGCGGAGGGGACCGGGGAGCTGTTTTTT. This sequence encodes CASSYNLAEGTGELFF.